Sequencing of this T cell receptor beta chain was carried out in a study of T cell responses to AZD1222 COVID-19 vaccine listed by TCRdb under 2021. The study in broad terms: A total of 233 trial participants underwent TCR sequencing, of whom some 210 received two doses of AZD1222 and some 25 received two doses of the MenACWY control vaccine. Trial participants were enrolled by age into subgroups of 18-55, 56-69 and 70-plus years, and around 150, 28 and 57 TCR-sequenced participants, respectively, were included in these subgroups. What the work shows at the level of the full study, not this receptor alone: Because no day 14 peak-response samples were available, repertoires were characterized only after the peak T cell response. Participants were mostly white British and included more females than males, and it was suggested by the authors that clonal diversity may have been underestimated. Reportedly, almost half of the unique spike-specific TCRs recognized epitopes lying outside the regions that are mutated in the B.1.351 and B.1.1.7 variants. Conclusions about previously exposed vaccinees were limited because only six AZD1222 recipients were SARS-CoV-2 seropositive at baseline. Spike-specific TCR breadth and depth rose significantly after two AZD1222 doses compared with day 0 and with MenACWY recipients. Vaccine-associated CD4 TCRs spanned the whole spike protein, with dominant responses in regions 160-218 and 743-854. The 56-69-year group was small, and its depth increase did not reach significance, likely because of low power.

The CDR3 regions of human TCRbeta chains were subjected to immunosequencing. Under the source paper's analysis protocol: Repertoire TCRs were matched against a reference library of SARS-CoV-2-specific TCRs generated with the MIRA antigen-specificity platform. Breadth was defined as the fraction of unique TCRs that were SARS-CoV-2-associated. Depth was defined as the fraction of total T cells that were SARS-CoV-2-associated. Each spike-specific TCR was assigned to its reactive spike region and to a CD4 or CD8 class using the MIRA data. Log10-transformed breadth and depth values were compared by one-way ANOVA with Sidak's multiple comparisons tests. TCRdb holds this immuneACCESS table with in-frame rearrangements only. Some clones are missing; in checked studies, unresolved V genes explain under half, and the rest has no known cause. The V and J calls and the clone size are those of that table, but D and trimming were determined from the DNA. Across this sample there are 85,000 to 90,000 clones, with 70% to 90% seen only once. The biggest ten clones account for around 5% of the sample.

Explained via the paper, the time point label denotes: about 28 days (+/-7) after the second vaccine dose. AZD1222 recipients with second doses at about 4 weeks or about 12 weeks were pooled, because spike-specific TCR depth and breadth did not differ between schedules. Samples from vaccinated people were obtained from the UK trials COV001 and COV002, which included a single-blind randomized controlled phase 2/3 trial of AZD1222 (ChAdOx1 nCoV-19) in healthy adults. For TCRbeta chain sequencing, PBMC samples from trial participants were taken at day 0 and at day 28 after the second dose. Details on this clone: Which antigen it targets is not known. There are no base qualities to consult, and no much larger clone falls within one base.

The CDR3 runs 16 residues from the cysteine to the phenylalanine. Just CDR3 DNA is preserved here, 48 bases in frame from base 1. Trimming takes 2 bases from V and 4 bases from J, and the germline ends sit 17 bases apart. CDR1 SGHRS and CDR2 YFSETQ are derived from the germline V gene. The source of this sequence is an adult who received the AZD1222 COVID-19 vaccine. Recombination connected TRBV5-1 to TRBJ2-3, with the D segment possibly TRBD1 or TRBD2, each aligning over 6 bases. The sequenced sample was peripheral blood, obtained 28 days after the second AZD1222 dose. The CDR3 in this case is CASSLLGGSGADTQYF. The sequenced DNA: TGCGCCAGCAGCTTACTGGGGGGATCAGGGGCAGATACGCAGTATTTT.